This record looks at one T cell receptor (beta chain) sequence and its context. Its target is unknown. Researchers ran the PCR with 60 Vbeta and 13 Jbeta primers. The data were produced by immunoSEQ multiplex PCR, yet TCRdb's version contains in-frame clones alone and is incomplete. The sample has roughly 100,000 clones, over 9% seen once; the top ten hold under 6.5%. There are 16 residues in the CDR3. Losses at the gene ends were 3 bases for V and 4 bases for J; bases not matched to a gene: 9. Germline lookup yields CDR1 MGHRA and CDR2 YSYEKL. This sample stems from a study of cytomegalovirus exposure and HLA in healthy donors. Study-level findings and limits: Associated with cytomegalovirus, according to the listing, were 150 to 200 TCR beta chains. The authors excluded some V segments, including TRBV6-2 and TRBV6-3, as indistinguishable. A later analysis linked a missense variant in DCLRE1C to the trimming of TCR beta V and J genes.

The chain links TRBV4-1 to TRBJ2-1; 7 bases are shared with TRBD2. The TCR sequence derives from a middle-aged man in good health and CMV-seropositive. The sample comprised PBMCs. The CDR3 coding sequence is TGCGCCAGCAGCCAGGAAGGACTAGGGGTGTACAATGAGCAGTTCTTC. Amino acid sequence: CASSQEGLGVYNEQFF.